Reported below is one TCR beta chain. A single count supports this clone. Its antigen is not yet known. It has no much larger one-base neighbor in the sample; base qualities were not kept. The data are from a study of blood T cell repertoires in COVID-19 (dated by TCRdb to 2018 to 2020). Concerning the study at large: Samples covering the acute and convalescent phases of COVID-19 were provided by collaborators in the United States, Italy and Spain. Nearly every sample came with metadata listing a de-identified subject ID, COVID-19 status, age in years and sex. The repertoires were released in a freely available public database meant as a resource for research on the immune response to SARS-CoV-2. Subjects who had been exposed to COVID-19, were actively infected with it, or had recovered from it provided the deeply sampled blood TCRbeta repertoires that made up the dataset. Samples were obtained from the ongoing ImmuneRACE study (first 160 participants) and from some 1,200 subjects provided by 6 global collaborators. The material from the prospective study consisted of cDNA or gDNA derived from T cells, B-cell-depleted T cells, or PBMCs. Where available, HLA class I and class II types were obtained from metadata supplied by the sample provider rather than from assay-based typing.

Each collaborating institution followed its own protocols to collect whole blood in K2EDTA tubes. For TCRbeta analysis, collaborators shipped samples in one of three forms: frozen whole blood, isolated PBMCs, or DNA extracted from either of those sample types. CDR1 and CDR2 were assigned from the germline V gene (reference sequence) as LNHDA and SQIVND. V is clipped by 5 bases and J by 6 bases, and the sequence between their germline boundaries is 13 bases long. The CDR3 holds 14 amino acids from the cysteine to the phenylalanine. Only the CDR3 DNA is retained, 42 bases long and in frame from the first base. On the study overall, not on this receptor specifically: The amount of clinical and demographic metadata varied by source and participant and was provided uncurated.

The immunoSEQ Assay, a bias-controlled multiplex PCR, was used to amplify TCRbeta CDR3 regions from genomic DNA. Concerning the study's data processing: Nucleated cell counts per sample were estimated from amplification of reference gene primers within the assay. To quantify the absolute abundance of each unique TCRbeta CDR3 rearrangement, sequence reads were collapsed and filtered. Productive Simpson clonality was computed per sample as the square root of Simpson's diversity index over productive rearrangements. Entries here come from immuneACCESS through TCRdb and include only in-frame sequences with V and J called. Some clones fail to appear in such tables; in the studies checked, an unresolved V gene covers under half of the shortfall, and the cause of the remainder is unknown. V and J calls plus clone size are reproduced from that table; the DNA served to infer D and trimming. The sample table lists around 150,000 clones, roughly 85% of them with a count of one. The ten most abundant clones make up roughly 3% of the sample.

Recombination connected TRBV19 to TRBJ1-4; D gene: possibly TRBD1, on 5 matching bases. The TCR sequence derives from a human donor with acute or convalescent COVID-19. The donor label of this sample is uncertain. Sequencing was performed on peripheral blood. The CDR3 is CASSQGLRDEKLFF. The nucleotide sequence reads as follows: TGTGCCAGTAGTCAGGGCCTAAGAGATGAAAAACTGTTTTTT.